The 16 T cell receptor beta chains reported below all come from one sample, sequenced in a study of T cells in Graves' hyperthyroidism and ophthalmopathy. RNA transcripts served as the template for amplifying TCR beta CDR3 regions. HTBI primers were employed in a first-round RT-PCR of the TCR CDR3. TCRdb processed the multiplex PCR reads anew with MiXCR; each CDR3 protein has one entry. The top ten clones hold about 30% of a sample with about 260,000 distinct CDR3 sequences, around 25% of them seen once. The specimen was blood. Source of these receptors: a man in his forties or fifties with Graves' hyperthyroidism that later progressed to Graves' ophthalmopathy.

This clonotype showed up many times. The chain recombines TRBV18 with TRBJ2-7, with D hard to call. CDR3 length: 14 amino acids. V was clipped by 0 bases and J by 1 base, with 7 bases between them. Germline CDR1 KGHSH, CDR2 LQKENI. This CDR3 is CASSPPELSYEQYF. The DNA of the CDR3 is TGTGCCAGCTCACCACCGGAATTGTCCTACGAGCAGTACTTC.

V and J are TRBV6-2 or TRBV6-3 and TRBJ1-5; no definite D call. The CDR3 runs to 13 residues. Germline V lookup: CDR1 MNHEY, CDR2 SVGEGT. V lost 7 bases and J lost 13, with 20 bases in between. CDR3 in DNA: TGTGCCAGCAACTTACAACGACACAAGACTCAGCATTTT. Translation: CASNLQRHKTQHF.

This clonotype was counted many times. The chain recombines TRBV3-1 with TRBJ1-1, with a weak D call TRBD1 (6 bases). The CDR3 covers 12 residues. The ends were cut back, 6 bases at V and 5 bases at J, with 10 bases in the middle. Germline V gene lookup returns CDR1 LGHDT and CDR2 YNNKEL (reference sequence). The CDR3 sequence is CASSYGQTEAFF. In nucleotides, the CDR3 is TGTGCCAGCAGTTACGGACAGACTGAAGCTTTCTTT. Using reference TRBV3-1 and TRBJ1-1 for the parts outside the CDR3, the full variable domain is DTAVSQTPKYLVTQMGNDKSIKCEQNLGHDTMYWYKQDSKKFLKIMFSYNNKELIINETVPNRFSPKSPDKAHLNLHINSLELGDSAVYFCASSYGQTEAFFGQGTRLTVV.

At least ten counts were recorded for this clonotype. The chain recombines TRBV28 with TRBJ2-5, with 7 nucleotides matching TRBD1. The CDR3 consists of 14 residues. CDR1 is MDHEN, CDR2 SYDVKM, per germline. Trimming took 6 bases from V and 3 from J; bases not matched to a gene: 7. CDR3 in DNA: TGTGCCAGCAGGGAGACAGGGAGTAAAGAGACCCAGTACTTC. It translates to CASRETGSKETQYF.

Of note for this clonotype: This may come from a read error, since a much larger clone is one base off. The V call is TRBV18, the J call TRBJ2-5, with TRBD2 identical over 8 bases. The CDR3 totals 16 residues. Per the germline V gene, CDR1 is KGHSH and CDR2 is LQKENI. CDR3 coding DNA: TGTGTCAGCTCACCATACACGGGAGGGCCGGGTGAGACCCAGTACTTC. It specifies CVSSPYTGGPGETQYF.

This clonotype was picked up many times. This chain connects TRBV6-1 to TRBJ1-5; TRBD1 matches at 10 bases. Trimming took 5 bases from V and 9 from J; bases not matched to a gene: 7. This CDR3 is 14 amino acids long. Germline CDR1 MNHNS, CDR2 SASEGT. The CDR3 DNA follows: TGTGCCAGCAGTCCTGGACAGGGGGTTTGGCCCCAGCATTTT. This sequence encodes CASSPGQGVWPQHF.

This clonotype was seen repeatedly, ten times or more. The V call is TRBV20-1, the J call TRBJ2-2, with 7 bases lining up with TRBD2. V gave up 6 bases and J gave up 4 bases; unmatched junction bases: 8. CDR3 length: 14 residues. Germline V gives CDR1 DFQATT, CDR2 SNEGSKA (reference sequence). The CDR3, as DNA: TGCAGTGCCCGCGCGGGAGTGGCCACCGGGGAGCTGTTTTTT. Translating gives CSARAGVATGELFF.

In its sample, this clonotype was seen many times. The CDR3 protein is CASSSDKIQYF. CDR3 nucleotides: TGTGCCAGCAGCTCCGACAAGATTCAGTACTTC. The chain employs TRBV27 and TRBJ2-4; D unresolved. This CDR3 is 11 amino acids long. V was clipped by 6 bases and J by 10 bases, with 10 bases between them. Germline V gene sequence: CDR1 MNHEY, CDR2 SMNVEV (reference sequence).

There are many counts of this clonotype. J is TRBJ1-1 and V is TRBV30; a possible D gene is TRBD1 (5 bases). The CDR3 runs 13 residues. V lost 1 base, J lost 5 bases, and 11 bases lay in between. CDR1 GTSNPN and CDR2 SVGIG come from the germline V gene (reference sequence). CDR3 loop: CAWSAPWGTEAFF. The CDR3 DNA reads as TGTGCCTGGAGTGCCCCGTGGGGGACTGAAGCTTTCTTT.

This clonotype was observed many times. The J gene is TRBJ2-7, the V gene TRBV12-3 or TRBV12-4, with 8 positions matching TRBD2. CDR3 size: 17 residues. Trimming at V came to 0 bases and at J to 5 bases, leaving 12 bases not matched to a gene. CDR3: CASSLAGTSGPGDEQYF. The CDR3 DNA follows: TGTGCCAGCAGTTTAGCAGGAACTAGCGGACCTGGGGACGAGCAGTACTTC.

Only a few counts were recorded for this clonotype. Since no conserved phenylalanine or tryptophan closes the CDR3, a read error is the likely cause. The chain combines TRBV25-1 with TRBJ2-7; D assignment may be TRBD1 or TRBD2 (5 bases each). The germline V gene has CDR1 MGHDK and CDR2 SYGVNS. The CDR3 extends over 14 amino acids. The DNA of the CDR3 is TGTGTCAGCAGTAAGGGGAGTTTCTCCTACGAGCAGTACTCC. The encoded protein is CVSSKGSFSYEQYS.

This clonotype came up many times. This rearrangement joins TRBV6-5 to TRBJ2-5; 10 nucleotides line up with TRBD2. Germline assignment: CDR1 MNHEY and CDR2 SVGAGI. The J segment lost 5 bases and the V segment lost 0 bases, leaving 6 bases of the junction unmatched. The CDR3 totals 16 residues. CDR3 nucleotide sequence: TGTGCCAGCAGTTACTCCTCTAGCGGGAGCAGTGAGACCCAGTACTTC. Its protein is CASSYSSSGSSETQYF.

This clonotype was seen repeatedly, ten times or more. V gene TRBV27 combines with J gene TRBJ2-4; a weak D match, TRBD2 (5 bases). V was cut by 4 bases and J by 0 bases, with 10 bases left in between. Germline V gives CDR1 MNHEY, CDR2 SMNVEV (reference sequence). This CDR3 is 15 amino acids long. CDR3 coding DNA: TGTGCCAGCAGTTCTGGACTCAGAGCCAAAAACATTCAGTACTTC. Amino acids: CASSSGLRAKNIQYF.

This clonotype was picked up many times. V and J are TRBV15 and TRBJ1-6; TRBD1 matches 7 bases. This CDR3 region has 14 residues. With 0 bases clipped from V and 10 bases from J, the junction kept 3 bases outside the gene matches. Germline CDR1 and CDR2: LNHNV and YYDKDF (reference sequence). DNA for the CDR3: TGTGCCACCAGCAGAGATCAGGGGGGGTCACCCCTCCACTTT. It specifies CATSRDQGGSPLHF.

The chain is built from TRBV4-1 and TRBJ2-5, with no clear D. The CDR3 length is 15 residues. Trimming removed 0 bases at V and 1 base at J, with 9 bases between. CDR1 MGHRA and CDR2 YSYEKL come from the germline V gene. CDR3 residues: CASSQDPGSQETQYF. CDR3 nucleotide sequence: TGCGCCAGCAGCCAAGATCCAGGCAGCCAAGAGACCCAGTACTTC.

This clonotype showed up many times. The chain recombines TRBV7-9 with TRBJ2-2, with 8 bases identical to TRBD2. Germline-derived CDR1 and CDR2 are SEHNR and FQNEAQ (reference sequence). This CDR3 has 16 amino acids. Trimming took 2 bases from V and 4 from J; bases not matched to a gene: 6. The CDR3 sequence: CASSLKSGRLTGELFF. DNA of the CDR3: TGTGCCAGCAGCTTAAAGAGCGGGAGACTCACCGGGGAGCTGTTTTTT. Complete variable domain (other parts from reference TRBV7-9 and TRBJ2-2): DTGVSQNPRHKITKRGQNVTFRCDPISEHNRLYWYRQTLGQGPEFLTYFQNEAQLEKSRLLSDRFSAERPKGSFSTLEIQRTEQGDSAMYLCASSLKSGRLTGELFFGEGSRLTVL.